This T cell receptor (beta chain) was observed in a study of Ad26.COV2.S vaccination and SARS-CoV-2 variants. The treatment: some 19 received Ad26.COV2.S at low or high dose, single or two shots; about five received placebo; per-sample allocation not given. Samples analyzed were those drawn on day 63 after the first vaccine or placebo injection. The individual, an adult aged 18-55 years, was a donor in Boston. Findings of the study overall: In vaccinated individuals, spike-specific CD8+ and CD4+ T cell responses reportedly displayed substantial breadth.

This clone is a singleton in its sample. The antigen is unknown. Method: immunoSEQ multiplex PCR; TCRdb's copy keeps in-frame clones and lacks some. The sample shows about 680,000 clones, around 92% of them seen only once. The CDR3 runs 16 residues. The germline V gene has CDR1 MNHNY and CDR2 SVGAGI (reference sequence). J lost 0 bases, V lost 5 bases, and 9 bases had no gene match. This rearrangement joins TRBV6-6 to TRBJ1-1; 7 nucleotides align to TRBD1. The receptor was derived from a person aged 18-60 years who received the Ad26.COV2.S COVID-19 vaccine or a placebo. The sample was peripheral blood, taken in a trial of Ad26.COV2.S vaccine versus placebo. The CDR3 protein is CASSAGTAILNTEAFF. DNA of the CDR3: TGTGCCAGCAGTGCGGGGACAGCTATACTGAACACTGAAGCTTTCTTT.